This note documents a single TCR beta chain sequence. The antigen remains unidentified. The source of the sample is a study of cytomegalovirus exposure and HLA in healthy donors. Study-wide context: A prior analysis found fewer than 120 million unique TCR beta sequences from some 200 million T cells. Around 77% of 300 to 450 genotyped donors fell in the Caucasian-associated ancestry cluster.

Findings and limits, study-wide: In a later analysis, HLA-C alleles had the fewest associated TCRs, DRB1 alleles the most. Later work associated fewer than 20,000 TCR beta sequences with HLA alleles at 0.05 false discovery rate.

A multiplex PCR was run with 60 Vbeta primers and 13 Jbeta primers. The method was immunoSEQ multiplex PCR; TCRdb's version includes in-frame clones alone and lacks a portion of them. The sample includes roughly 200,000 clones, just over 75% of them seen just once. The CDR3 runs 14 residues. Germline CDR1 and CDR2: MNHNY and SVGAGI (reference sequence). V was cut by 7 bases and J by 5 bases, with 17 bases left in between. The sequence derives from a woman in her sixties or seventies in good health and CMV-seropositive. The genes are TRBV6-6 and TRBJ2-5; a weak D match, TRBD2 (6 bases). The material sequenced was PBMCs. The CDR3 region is CASIDGASAETQYF. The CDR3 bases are TGTGCCAGCATCGACGGAGCTAGCGCGGAGACCCAGTACTTC.